The rows below give T cell receptor beta chains drawn from one sample of a study of CD8 T cells in Susac syndrome. TCRdb itself ran the immunoSEQ multiplex PCR reads through MiXCR, one entry per CDR3 protein. The sample has about 300,000 distinct CDR3 sequences, 85% seen once. The sample was CD8+ T cells from PBMCs. These receptors all stem from a human donor with multiple sclerosis. Both conserved end residues are part of each CDR3. The D gene is left open where the match is weak. Some rows mark clone size as missing; the rest say once, few, many or name a class of expanded clone.

abundance: .
d_gene: TRBD2
v_gene: TRBV6-5
j_gene: TRBJ2-5
CDR3nt: TGTGCCAGCAGTCACCGGGCTCCCGGACTAGCGGGAAGACACCAAGAGACCCAGTACTTC
CDR3aa: CASSHRAPGLAGRHQETQYF

abundance: .
d_gene: TRBD2
v_gene: TRBV27
j_gene: TRBJ2-7
CDR3nt: TGTGCCAGCCGTCCCCGGGGGGGAAATTCCTACGAGCAGTACTTC
CDR3aa: CASRPRGGNSYEQYF

abundance: .
d_gene: .
v_gene: TRBV29-1
j_gene: TRBJ2-1
CDR3nt: TGCAGCGTTTTTCCAGGCCCTAGGGATGAGCAGTTCTTC
CDR3aa: CSVFPGPRDEQFF

abundance: .
d_gene: .
v_gene: TRBV12-3/TRBV12-4
j_gene: TRBJ2-1
CDR3nt: TGTGCCAGCAGCCGAGGAACTAGGGGCTACAATGAGCAGTTCTTC
CDR3aa: CASSRGTRGYNEQFF

abundance: .
d_gene: TRBD2
v_gene: TRBV7-8
j_gene: TRBJ2-1
CDR3nt: TGTGCCAGCAGCTTAGGAGCGGGAGGGTATTACAATGAGCAGTTCTTC
CDR3aa: CASSLGAGGYYNEQFF

abundance: .
d_gene: .
v_gene: TRBV6-1
j_gene: TRBJ1-2
CDR3nt: TGTGCCAGCAGTGAAAACAGAGACTATGGCTACACCTTC
CDR3aa: CASSENRDYGYTF

abundance: .
d_gene: .
v_gene: TRBV20-1
j_gene: TRBJ2-1
CDR3nt: TGCAGTGCTAGAGGGTTAGAGTCCTACAATGAGCAGTTCTTC
CDR3aa: CSARGLESYNEQFF

abundance: .
d_gene: .
v_gene: TRBV9
j_gene: TRBJ2-6
CDR3nt: TGTGCCAGCAGCGTAGATTCTGGGGCCAACGTCCTGACTTTC
CDR3aa: CASSVDSGANVLTF

abundance: .
d_gene: .
v_gene: TRBV28
j_gene: TRBJ1-1
CDR3nt: TGTGCCAGCAGTCCCCTTAGAGGAGGGGTGAACACTGAAGCTTTCTTT
CDR3aa: CASSPLRGGVNTEAFF

abundance: .
d_gene: .
v_gene: TRBV25-1
j_gene: TRBJ2-2
CDR3nt: TGTGCCAGCAGTGAATATAAAAGGGAGCTGTTTTTT
CDR3aa: CASSEYKRELFF

abundance: .
d_gene: TRBD2
v_gene: TRBV27
j_gene: TRBJ2-7
CDR3nt: TGTGCCAGCAGCCGGGGGGACGAGCAGTACTTC
CDR3aa: CASSRGDEQYF

abundance: .
d_gene: .
v_gene: TRBV7-9
j_gene: TRBJ2-3
CDR3nt: TGTGCCAGCAGCTTAACCGGTACGCAGTATTTT
CDR3aa: CASSLTGTQYF

abundance: once
d_gene: TRBD2
v_gene: TRBV28
j_gene: TRBJ2-1
CDR3nt: TGTGCCAGCAGTACTAGCGGGAGTGACAATGAGCAGTTCTTC
CDR3aa: CASSTSGSDNEQFF